This TCR beta chain was retrieved from a study of cytomegalovirus exposure and HLA in healthy donors. Looking at the study overall: Out of roughly 200 million T cells, an earlier analysis found fewer than 140 million unique TCR beta sequences in total. General observations from the study: Data from an earlier analysis indicated that most TCR beta V segments were productive either about 87% or about 30% of the time. The study listed under 200 cytomegalovirus-associated TCR beta chains. Three of the chains that were CMV-associated were confirmed in vitro to be specific for CMV antigens.

Worth noting for this clone: As yet, its antigen is unknown.

The CDR3 consists of 16 residues. Per the germline V gene, CDR1 is MDHEN and CDR2 is SYDVKM. With V trimmed by 2 bases and J by 4 bases, 6 bases remained unmatched. Primers included in the PCR were 60 Vbeta and 13 Jbeta primers. Profiled with immunoSEQ multiplex PCR; TCRdb holds only in-frame clones, not every one. The table lists 250,000 to 300,000 clones, over 90% of them singletons. The sequence was collected from a girl aged 2-10 years in good health and CMV-seronegative. Sequencing used PBMCs. V usage is TRBV28 and J usage is TRBJ2-7; TRBD2 agrees at 12 bases. CDR3 sequence: CASSLTLAGGMYEQYF. Here the CDR3 DNA reads TGTGCCAGCAGTTTAACGCTAGCGGGGGGGATGTACGAGCAGTACTTC. Full variable domain (rest looked up from reference TRBV28 and TRBJ2-7): DVKVTQSSRYLVKRTGEKVFLECVQDMDHENMFWYRQDPGLGLRLIYFSYDVKMKEKGDIPEGYSVSREKKERFSLILESASTNQTSMYLCASSLTLAGGMYEQYFGPGTRLTVT.